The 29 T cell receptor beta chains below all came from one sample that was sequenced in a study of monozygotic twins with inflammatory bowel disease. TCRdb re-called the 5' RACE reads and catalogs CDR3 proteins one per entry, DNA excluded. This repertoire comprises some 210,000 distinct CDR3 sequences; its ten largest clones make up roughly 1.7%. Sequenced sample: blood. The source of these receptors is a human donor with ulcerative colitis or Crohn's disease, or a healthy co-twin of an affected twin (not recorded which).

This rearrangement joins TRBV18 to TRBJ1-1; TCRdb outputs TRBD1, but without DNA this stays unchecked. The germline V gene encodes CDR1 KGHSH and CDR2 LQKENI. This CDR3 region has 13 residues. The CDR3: CASSPATGTEAFF.

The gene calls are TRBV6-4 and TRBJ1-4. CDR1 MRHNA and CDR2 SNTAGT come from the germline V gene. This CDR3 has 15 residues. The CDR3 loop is CASFPANGSDEKLFF.

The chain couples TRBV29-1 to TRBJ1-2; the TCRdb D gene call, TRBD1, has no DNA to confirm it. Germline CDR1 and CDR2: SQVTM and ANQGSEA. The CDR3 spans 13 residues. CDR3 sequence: CSVEQGTNYGYTF.

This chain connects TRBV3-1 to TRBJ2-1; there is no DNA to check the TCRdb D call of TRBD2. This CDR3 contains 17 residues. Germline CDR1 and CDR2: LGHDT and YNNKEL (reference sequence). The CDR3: CASSPRLAGAKNNEQFF.

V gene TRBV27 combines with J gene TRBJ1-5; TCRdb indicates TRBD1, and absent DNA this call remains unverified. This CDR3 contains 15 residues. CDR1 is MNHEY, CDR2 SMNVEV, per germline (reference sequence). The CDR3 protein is CASSLSRIGSEPQHF.

This CDR3 is CASSYTGTSRSYGYTF. This chain links TRBV6-5 with TRBJ1-2; TCRdb selects TRBD1, and the lack of DNA leaves this call unchecked. There are 16 residues in the CDR3. The V gene's germline CDR1 is MNHEY and CDR2 SVGAGI.

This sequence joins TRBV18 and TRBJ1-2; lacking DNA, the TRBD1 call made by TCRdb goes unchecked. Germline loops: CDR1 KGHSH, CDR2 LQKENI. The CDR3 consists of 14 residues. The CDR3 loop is CASSQDSLNYGYTF.

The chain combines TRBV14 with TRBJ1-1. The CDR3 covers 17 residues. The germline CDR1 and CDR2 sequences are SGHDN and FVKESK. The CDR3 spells CASSQEIGRALNTEAFF. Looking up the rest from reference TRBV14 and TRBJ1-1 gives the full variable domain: EAGVTQFPSHSVIEKGQTVTLRCDPISGHDNLYWYRRVMGKEIKFLLHFVKESKQDESGMPNNRFLAERTGGTYSTLKVQPAELEDSGVYFCASSQEIGRALNTEAFFGQGTRLTVV.

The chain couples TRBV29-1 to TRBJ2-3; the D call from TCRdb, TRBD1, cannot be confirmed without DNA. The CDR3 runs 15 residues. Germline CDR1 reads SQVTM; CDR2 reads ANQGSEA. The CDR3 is CSVSDDSPGKDTQYF.

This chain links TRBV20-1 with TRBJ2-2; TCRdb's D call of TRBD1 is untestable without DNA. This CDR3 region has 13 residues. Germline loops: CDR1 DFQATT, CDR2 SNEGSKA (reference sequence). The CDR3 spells CSARKGGSGELFF.

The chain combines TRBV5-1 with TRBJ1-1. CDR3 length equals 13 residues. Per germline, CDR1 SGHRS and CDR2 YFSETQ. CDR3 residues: CASSLERGTEAFF.

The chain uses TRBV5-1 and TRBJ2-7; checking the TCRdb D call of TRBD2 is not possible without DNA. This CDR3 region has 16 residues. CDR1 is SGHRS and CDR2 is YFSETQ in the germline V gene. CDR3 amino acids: CASSLGSSATTYEQYF.

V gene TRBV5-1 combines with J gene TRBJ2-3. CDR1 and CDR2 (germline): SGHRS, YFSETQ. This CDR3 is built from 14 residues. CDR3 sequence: CASSLGTSTDTQYF.

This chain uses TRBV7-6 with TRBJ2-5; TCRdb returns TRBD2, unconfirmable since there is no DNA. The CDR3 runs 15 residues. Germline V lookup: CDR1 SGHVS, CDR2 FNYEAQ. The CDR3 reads CASSFLTSGVETQYF.

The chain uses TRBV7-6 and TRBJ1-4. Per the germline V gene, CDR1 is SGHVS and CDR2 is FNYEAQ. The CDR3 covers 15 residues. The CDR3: CASSAQPSANEKLFF.

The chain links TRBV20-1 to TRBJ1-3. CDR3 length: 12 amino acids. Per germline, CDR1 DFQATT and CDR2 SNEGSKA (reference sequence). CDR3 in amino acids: CSAESSGNTIYF.

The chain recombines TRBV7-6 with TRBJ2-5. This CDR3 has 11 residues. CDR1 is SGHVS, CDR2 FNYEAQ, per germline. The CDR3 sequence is CASSGWETQYF.

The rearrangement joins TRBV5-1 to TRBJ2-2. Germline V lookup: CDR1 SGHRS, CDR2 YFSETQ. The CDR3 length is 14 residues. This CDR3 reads CASSLVVATGELFF.

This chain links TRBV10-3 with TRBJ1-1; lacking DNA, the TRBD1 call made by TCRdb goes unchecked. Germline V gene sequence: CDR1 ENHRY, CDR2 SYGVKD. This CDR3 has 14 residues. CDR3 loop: CAISPDRGHTEAFF.

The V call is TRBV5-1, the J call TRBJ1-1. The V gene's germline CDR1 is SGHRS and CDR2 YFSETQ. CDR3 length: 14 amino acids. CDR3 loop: CASSFPSQNTEAFF.

CDR3 residues: CASSLAYYEQYF. The chain recombines TRBV12-3 or TRBV12-4 with TRBJ2-7. The CDR3 is 12 amino acids.

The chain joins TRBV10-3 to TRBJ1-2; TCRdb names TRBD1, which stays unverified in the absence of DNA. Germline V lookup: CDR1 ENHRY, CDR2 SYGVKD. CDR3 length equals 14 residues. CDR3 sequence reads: CAIWTERLPYGYTF.

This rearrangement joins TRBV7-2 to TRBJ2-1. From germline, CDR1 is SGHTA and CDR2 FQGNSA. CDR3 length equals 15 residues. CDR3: CASSLDSARYNEQFF.

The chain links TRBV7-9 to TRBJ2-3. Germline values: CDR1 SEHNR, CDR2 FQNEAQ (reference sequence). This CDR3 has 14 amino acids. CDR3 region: CASSLVLSGDTQYF.

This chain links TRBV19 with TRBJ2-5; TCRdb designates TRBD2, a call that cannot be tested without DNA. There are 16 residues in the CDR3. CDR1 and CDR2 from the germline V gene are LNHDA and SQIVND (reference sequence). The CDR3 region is CASSVTDSPNRETQYF. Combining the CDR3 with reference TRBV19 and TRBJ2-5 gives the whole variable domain DGGITQSPKYLFRKEGQNVTLSCEQNLNHDAMYWYRQDPGQGLRLIYYSQIVNDFQKGDIAEGYSVSREKKESFPLTVTSAQKNPTAFYLCASSVTDSPNRETQYFGPGTRLLVL.

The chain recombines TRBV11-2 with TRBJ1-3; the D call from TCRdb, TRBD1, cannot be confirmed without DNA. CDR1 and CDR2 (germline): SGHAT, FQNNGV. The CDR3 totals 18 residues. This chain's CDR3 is CASSLDQRQGAILNTIYF.

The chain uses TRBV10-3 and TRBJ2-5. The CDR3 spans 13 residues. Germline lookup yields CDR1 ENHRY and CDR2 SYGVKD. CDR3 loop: CAISVEYRETQYF.

CDR3 sequence reads: CASSPGTEPYGYTF. This chain links TRBV6-6 with TRBJ1-2; there is no DNA to check the TCRdb D call of TRBD1. In germline, CDR1 is MNHNY, CDR2 SVGAGI (reference sequence). The CDR3 spans 14 residues.

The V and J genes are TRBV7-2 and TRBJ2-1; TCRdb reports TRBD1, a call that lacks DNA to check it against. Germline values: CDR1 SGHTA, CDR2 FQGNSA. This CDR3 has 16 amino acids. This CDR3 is CASSLAGRGTYNEQFF. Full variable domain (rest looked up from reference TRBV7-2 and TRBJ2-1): GAGVSQSPSNKVTEKGKDVELRCDPISGHTALYWYRQSLGQGLEFLIYFQGNSAPDKSGLPSDRFSAERTGGSVSTLTIQRTQQEDSAVYLCASSLAGRGTYNEQFFGPGTRLTVL.